This T cell receptor beta chain appears in the sequencing data of a study of a mutant IDH1 vaccine in newly diagnosed glioma. In the study overall: Among treated patients, about 62% were male and about 40% female, and mean age was around 40 years. Patients arrived already treated with radiotherapy, temozolomide, or both, most having had both. General study points: Researchers report vaccine-induced immune responses in less than 95% of patients.

Time point here: baseline, week 1 (first vaccination visit). Noted treatment: pre-vaccination baseline after standard-of-care therapy. Donors had new WHO grade 3 or 4 IDH1-mutant, ATRX-lost astrocytomas. On this clone: Its matching antigen is unknown.

Assay: immunoSEQ multiplex PCR; the TCRdb copy retains only in-frame clones and omits some. Seen here are about 33,000 clones, approximately 90% observed once, and the top ten hold over 4%. CDR1 is LNHDA and CDR2 is SQIVND in the germline V gene (reference sequence). The V and J ends lost 4 bases and 0 bases respectively, with 12 bases between them. The CDR3 contains 15 residues. Specimen: PBMCs, collected from a glioma patient treated with radiotherapy, temozolomide or both. This clonotype was obtained from a woman aged 40 to 55 with glioma. J is TRBJ2-5 and V is TRBV19, with a tentative D call TRBD2 (5 bases). The CDR3 loop is CASSTRTWYQETQYF. CDR3 bases: TGTGCCAGTAGTACTCGGACTTGGTACCAAGAGACCCAGTACTTC.